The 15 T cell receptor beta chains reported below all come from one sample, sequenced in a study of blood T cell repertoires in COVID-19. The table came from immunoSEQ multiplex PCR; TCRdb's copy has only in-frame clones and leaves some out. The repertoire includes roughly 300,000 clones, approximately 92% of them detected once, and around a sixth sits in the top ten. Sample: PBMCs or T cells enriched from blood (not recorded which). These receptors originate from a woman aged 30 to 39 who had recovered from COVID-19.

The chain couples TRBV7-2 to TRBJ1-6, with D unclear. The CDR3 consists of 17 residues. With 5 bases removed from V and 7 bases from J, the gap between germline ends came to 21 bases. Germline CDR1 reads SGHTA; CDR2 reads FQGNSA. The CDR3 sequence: CASSPDRGGPINSPLHF. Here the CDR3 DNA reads TGTGCCAGCAGCCCCGACCGCGGAGGTCCGATAAATTCACCCCTCCACTTT.

The CDR3 DNA reads as TGTGCCAGCAGCCCCGCAATAGTTAATTCACCCCTCCACTTT. Its protein product is CASSPAIVNSPLHF. This chain links TRBV7-9 with TRBJ1-6; no firm D call. V was clipped by 5 bases and J by 6 bases, with 11 bases between them. The CDR3 extends over 14 amino acids. The germline V gene has CDR1 SEHNR and CDR2 FQNEAQ (reference sequence). The entire variable domain, with the rest obtained from reference TRBV7-9 and TRBJ1-6, is as follows: DTGVSQNPRHKITKRGQNVTFRCDPISEHNRLYWYRQTLGQGPEFLTYFQNEAQLEKSRLLSDRFSAERPKGSFSTLEIQRTEQGDSAMYLCASSPAIVNSPLHFGNGTRLTVT.

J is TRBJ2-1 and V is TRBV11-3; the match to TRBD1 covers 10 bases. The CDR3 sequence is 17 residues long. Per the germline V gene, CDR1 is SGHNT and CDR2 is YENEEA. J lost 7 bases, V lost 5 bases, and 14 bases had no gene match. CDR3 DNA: TGTGCCAGCAGCCAACACGCCGGGACAGGGGTAGGGAATGAGCAGTTCTTC. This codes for CASSQHAGTGVGNEQFF.

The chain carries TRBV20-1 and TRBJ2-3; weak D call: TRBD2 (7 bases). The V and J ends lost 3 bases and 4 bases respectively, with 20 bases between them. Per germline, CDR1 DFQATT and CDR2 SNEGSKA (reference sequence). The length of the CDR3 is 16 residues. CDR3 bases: TGCAGTGCTAGTCGTATTATGTCGGGGGGCGCAGATACGCAGTATTTT. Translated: CSASRIMSGGADTQYF.

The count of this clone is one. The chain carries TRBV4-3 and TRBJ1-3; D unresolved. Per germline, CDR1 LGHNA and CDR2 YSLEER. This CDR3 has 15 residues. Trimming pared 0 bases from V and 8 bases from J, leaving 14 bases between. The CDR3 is CASSQDLPARDTIYF. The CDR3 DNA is TGCGCCAGCAGCCAAGATCTACCGGCTAGAGACACCATATATTTT.

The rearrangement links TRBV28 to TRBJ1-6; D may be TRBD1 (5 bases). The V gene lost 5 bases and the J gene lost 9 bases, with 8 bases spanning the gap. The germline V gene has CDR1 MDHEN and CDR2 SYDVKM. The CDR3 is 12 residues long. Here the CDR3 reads CASSEQVSPLHF. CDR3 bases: TGTGCCAGCAGTGAACAGGTTTCACCCCTCCACTTT.

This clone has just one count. The CDR3 DNA is TGTGCCAGCAGTACTTCCAGGGGAGCAAATGAAAAACTGTTTTTT. Amino acids: CASSTSRGANEKLFF. This chain joins TRBV28 and TRBJ1-4, with D possibly TRBD1 on 6 matching bases. The V end was cut by 5 bases, the J end by 5 bases, with 15 bases between. The CDR3 totals 15 residues. Germline V gene sequence: CDR1 MDHEN, CDR2 SYDVKM.

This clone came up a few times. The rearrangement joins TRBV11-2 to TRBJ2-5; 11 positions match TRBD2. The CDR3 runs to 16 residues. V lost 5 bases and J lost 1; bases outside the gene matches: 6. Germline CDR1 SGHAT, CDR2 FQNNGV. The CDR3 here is CASSPSGTSGQETQYF. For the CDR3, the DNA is TGTGCCAGCAGCCCTTCCGGGACTAGCGGCCAAGAGACCCAGTACTTC. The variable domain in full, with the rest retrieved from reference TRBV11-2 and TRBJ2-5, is EAGVAQSPRYKIIEKRQSVAFWCNPISGHATLYWYQQILGQGPKLLIQFQNNGVVDDSQLPKDRFSAERLKGVDSTLKIQPAKLEDSAVYLCASSPSGTSGQETQYFGPGTRLLVL.

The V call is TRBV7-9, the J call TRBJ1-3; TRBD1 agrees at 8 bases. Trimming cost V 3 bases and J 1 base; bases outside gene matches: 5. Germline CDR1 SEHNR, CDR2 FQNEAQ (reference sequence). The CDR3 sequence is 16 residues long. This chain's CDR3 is CASSFGQGHSGNTIYF. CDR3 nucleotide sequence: TGTGCCAGCAGCTTTGGACAGGGACATTCTGGAAACACCATATATTTT.

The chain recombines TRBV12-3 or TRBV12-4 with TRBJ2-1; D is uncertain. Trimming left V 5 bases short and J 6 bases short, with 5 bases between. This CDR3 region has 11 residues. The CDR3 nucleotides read TGTGCCAGCAGTACAAGCAATGAGCAGTTCTTC. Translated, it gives CASSTSNEQFF.

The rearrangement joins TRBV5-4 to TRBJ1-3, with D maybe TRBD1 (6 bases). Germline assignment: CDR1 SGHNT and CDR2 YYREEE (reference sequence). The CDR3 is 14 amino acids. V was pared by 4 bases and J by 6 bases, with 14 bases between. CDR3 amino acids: CASSIQGIINTIYF. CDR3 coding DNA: TGTGCCAGCAGCATACAGGGCATTATAAACACCATATATTTT.

This CDR3 reads CASSQAGGGETQYF. The CDR3, as DNA: TGTGCCAGCAGCCAGGCCGGGGGGGGAGAGACCCAGTACTTC. The chain links TRBV3-1 (or the pseudogene TRBV3-2) to TRBJ2-5; 8 bases map to TRBD2. This CDR3 spans 14 amino acids. V trimming: 3 bases; J trimming: 4 bases; junction bases outside the gene matches: 4. The germline gives CDR1 LGHDT, CDR2 YNNKEL (reference sequence).

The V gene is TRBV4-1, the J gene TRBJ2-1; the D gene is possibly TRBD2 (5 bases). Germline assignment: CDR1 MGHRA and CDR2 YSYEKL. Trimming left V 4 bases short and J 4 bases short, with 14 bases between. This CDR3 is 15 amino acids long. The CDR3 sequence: CASSPLRGNYNEQFF. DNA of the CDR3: TGCGCCAGCAGCCCTTTACGGGGAAATTACAATGAGCAGTTCTTC.

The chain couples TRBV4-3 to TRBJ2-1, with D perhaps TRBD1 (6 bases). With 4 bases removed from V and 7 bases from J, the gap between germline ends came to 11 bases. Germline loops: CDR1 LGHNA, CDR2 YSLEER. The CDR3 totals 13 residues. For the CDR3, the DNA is TGCGCCAGCAGCCCCGACCAGGGGAATGAGCAGTTCTTC. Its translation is CASSPDQGNEQFF.

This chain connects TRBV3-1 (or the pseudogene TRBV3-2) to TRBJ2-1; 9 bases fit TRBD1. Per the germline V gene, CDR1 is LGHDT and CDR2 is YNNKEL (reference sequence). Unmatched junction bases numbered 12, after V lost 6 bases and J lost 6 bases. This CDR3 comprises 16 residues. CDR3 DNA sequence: TGTGCCAGCAGACGGGACAGGGCCCCTCAATTCAATGAGCAGTTCTTC. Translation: CASRRDRAPQFNEQFF.